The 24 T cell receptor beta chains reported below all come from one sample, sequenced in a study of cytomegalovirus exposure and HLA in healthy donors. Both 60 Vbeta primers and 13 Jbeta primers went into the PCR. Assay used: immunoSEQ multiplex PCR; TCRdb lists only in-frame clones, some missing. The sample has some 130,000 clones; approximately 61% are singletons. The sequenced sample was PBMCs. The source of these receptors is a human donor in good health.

CDR3 amino acids: CASSWGQGGREQYF. DNA of the CDR3: TGTGCCAGCAGCTGGGGACAGGGGGGTCGCGAGCAGTACTTC. The chain employs TRBV27 and TRBJ2-7; 11 nucleotides line up with TRBD1. V lost 6 bases, J lost 6 bases, and 7 bases stayed unmatched. The CDR3 is made up of 14 amino acids. Germline loops: CDR1 MNHEY, CDR2 SMNVEV (reference sequence).

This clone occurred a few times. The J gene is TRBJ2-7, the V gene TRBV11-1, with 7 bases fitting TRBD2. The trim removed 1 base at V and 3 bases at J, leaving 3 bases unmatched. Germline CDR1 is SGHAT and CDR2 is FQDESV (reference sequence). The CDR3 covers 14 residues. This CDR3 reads CASSLGASGYEQYF. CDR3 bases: TGTGCCAGCAGCTTAGGGGCTAGCGGCTACGAGCAGTACTTC.

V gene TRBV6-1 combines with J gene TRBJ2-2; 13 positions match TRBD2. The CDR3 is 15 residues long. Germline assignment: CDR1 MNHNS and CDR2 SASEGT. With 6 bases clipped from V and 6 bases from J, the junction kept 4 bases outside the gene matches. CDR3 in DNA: TGTGCCAGCAGGAAGGGACTAGCGGGATCCGGGGAGCTGTTTTTT. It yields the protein CASRKGLAGSGELFF.

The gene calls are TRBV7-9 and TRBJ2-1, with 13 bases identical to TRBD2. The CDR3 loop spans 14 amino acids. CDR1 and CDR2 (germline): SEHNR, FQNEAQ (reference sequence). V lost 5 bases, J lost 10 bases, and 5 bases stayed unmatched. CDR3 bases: TGTGCCAGCAGCCCAGGACTAGCGGGAGAAGAGCAGTTCTTC. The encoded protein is CASSPGLAGEEQFF.

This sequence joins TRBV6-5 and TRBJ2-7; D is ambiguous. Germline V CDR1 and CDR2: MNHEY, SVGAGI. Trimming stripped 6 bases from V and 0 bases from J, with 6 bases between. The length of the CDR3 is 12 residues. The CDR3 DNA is TGTGCCAGCAGCCTCAGCTCCTACGAGCAGTACTTC. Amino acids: CASSLSSYEQYF.

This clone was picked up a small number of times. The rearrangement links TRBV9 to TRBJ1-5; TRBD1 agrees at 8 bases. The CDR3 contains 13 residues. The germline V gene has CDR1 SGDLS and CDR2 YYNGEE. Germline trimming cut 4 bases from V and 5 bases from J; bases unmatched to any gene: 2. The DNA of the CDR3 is TGTGCCAGCAGCCCGGACAGGGATCAGCCCCAGCATTTT. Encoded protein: CASSPDRDQPQHF.

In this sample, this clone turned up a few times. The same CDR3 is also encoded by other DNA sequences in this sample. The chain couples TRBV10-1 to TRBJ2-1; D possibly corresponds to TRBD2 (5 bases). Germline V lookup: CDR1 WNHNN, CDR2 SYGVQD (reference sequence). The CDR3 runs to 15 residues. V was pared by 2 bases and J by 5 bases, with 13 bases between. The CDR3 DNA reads TGCGCCAGCAGTGAGCTTAGCGAAACCAACAATGAGCAGTTCTTC. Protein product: CASSELSETNNEQFF.

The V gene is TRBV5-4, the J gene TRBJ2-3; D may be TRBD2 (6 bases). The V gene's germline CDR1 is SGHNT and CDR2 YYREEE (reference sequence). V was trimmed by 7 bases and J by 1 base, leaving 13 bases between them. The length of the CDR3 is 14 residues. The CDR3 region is CASQEGGGTDTQYF. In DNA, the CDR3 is TGTGCCAGCCAGGAGGGTGGGGGCACAGATACGCAGTATTTT.

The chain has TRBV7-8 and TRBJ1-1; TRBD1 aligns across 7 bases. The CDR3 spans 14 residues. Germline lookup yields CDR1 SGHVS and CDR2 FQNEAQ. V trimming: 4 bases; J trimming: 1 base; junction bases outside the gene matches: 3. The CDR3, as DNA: TGTGCCAGCAGCTCAGGGACAGCGAACACTGAAGCTTTCTTT. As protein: CASSSGTANTEAFF. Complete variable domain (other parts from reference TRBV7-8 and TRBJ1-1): GAGVSQSPRYKVAKRGQDVALRCDPISGHVSLFWYQQALGQGPEFLTYFQNEAQLDKSGLPSDRFFAERPEGSVSTLKIQRTQQEDSAVYLCASSSGTANTEAFFGQGTRLTVV.

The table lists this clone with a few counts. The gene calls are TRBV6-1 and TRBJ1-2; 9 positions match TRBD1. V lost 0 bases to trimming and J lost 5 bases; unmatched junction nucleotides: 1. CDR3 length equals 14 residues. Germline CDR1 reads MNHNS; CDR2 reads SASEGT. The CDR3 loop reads CASSEAGTGYGYTF. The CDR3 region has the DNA TGTGCCAGCAGTGAAGCCGGGACAGGGTATGGCTACACCTTC.

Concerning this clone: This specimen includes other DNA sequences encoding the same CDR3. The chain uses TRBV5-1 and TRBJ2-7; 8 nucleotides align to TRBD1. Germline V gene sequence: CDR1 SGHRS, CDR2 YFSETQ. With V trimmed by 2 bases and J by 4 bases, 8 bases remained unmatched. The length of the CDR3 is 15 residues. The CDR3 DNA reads TGCGCCAGCAGCTTAGCCGGGACAGGAGCGTACGAGCAGTACTTC. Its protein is CASSLAGTGAYEQYF. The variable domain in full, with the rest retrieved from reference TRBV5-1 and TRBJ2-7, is KAGVTQTPRYLIKTRGQQVTLSCSPISGHRSVSWYQQTPGQGLQFLFEYFSETQRNKGNFPGRFSGRQFSNSRSEMNVSTLELGDSALYLCASSLAGTGAYEQYFGPGTRLTVT.

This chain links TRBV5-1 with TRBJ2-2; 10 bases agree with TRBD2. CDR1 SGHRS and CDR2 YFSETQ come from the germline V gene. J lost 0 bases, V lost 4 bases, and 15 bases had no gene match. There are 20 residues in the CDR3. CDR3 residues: CASSRTVSRTSGANTGELFF. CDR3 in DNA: TGCGCCAGCAGCCGGACGGTATCCCGGACTAGCGGAGCGAACACCGGGGAGCTGTTTTTT.

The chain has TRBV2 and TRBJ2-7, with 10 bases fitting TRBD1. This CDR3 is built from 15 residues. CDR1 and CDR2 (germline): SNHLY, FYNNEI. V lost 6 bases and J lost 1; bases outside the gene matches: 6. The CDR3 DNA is TGTGCCAGCAGGGAAAGGACAGGGGGTTCCTACGAGCAGTACTTC. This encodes CASRERTGGSYEQYF.

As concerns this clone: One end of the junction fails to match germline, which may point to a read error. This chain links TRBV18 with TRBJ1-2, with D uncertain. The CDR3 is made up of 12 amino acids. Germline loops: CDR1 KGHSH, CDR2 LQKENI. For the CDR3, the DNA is TGTGCCAGCGCACCGAGGGAGAATGGCTACACCTTC. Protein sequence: CASAPRENGYTF.

This CDR3 reads CASSLQQGVEQFF. The DNA for the CDR3 is TGTGCCAGCAGCCTACAACAGGGGGTTGAGCAGTTCTTC. The chain links TRBV7-2 to TRBJ2-1; 8 bases align to TRBD1. Germline-derived CDR1 and CDR2 are SGHTA and FQGNSA. The CDR3 totals 13 residues. Trimming at V came to 5 bases and at J to 9 bases, leaving 6 bases not matched to a gene. Full variable domain (outside the CDR3, taken from reference TRBV7-2 and TRBJ2-1): GAGVSQSPSNKVTEKGKDVELRCDPISGHTALYWYRQSLGQGLEFLIYFQGNSAPDKSGLPSDRFSAERTGGSVSTLTIQRTQQEDSAVYLCASSLQQGVEQFFGPGTRLTVL.

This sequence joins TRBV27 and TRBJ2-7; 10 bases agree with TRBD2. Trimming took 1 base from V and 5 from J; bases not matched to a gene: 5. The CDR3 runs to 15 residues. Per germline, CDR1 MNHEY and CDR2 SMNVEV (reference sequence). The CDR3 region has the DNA TGTGCCAGCAGTTTATATAGCGGGAGGATCAACGAGCAGTACTTC. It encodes CASSLYSGRINEQYF.

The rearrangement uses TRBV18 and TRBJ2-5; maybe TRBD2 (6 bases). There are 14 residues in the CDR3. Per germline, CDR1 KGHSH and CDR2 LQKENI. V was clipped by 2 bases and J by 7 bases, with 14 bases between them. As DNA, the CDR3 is TGTGCCAGCTCACCAGAAAGTAGCGGAGGGACCCAGTACTTC. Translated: CASSPESSGGTQYF.

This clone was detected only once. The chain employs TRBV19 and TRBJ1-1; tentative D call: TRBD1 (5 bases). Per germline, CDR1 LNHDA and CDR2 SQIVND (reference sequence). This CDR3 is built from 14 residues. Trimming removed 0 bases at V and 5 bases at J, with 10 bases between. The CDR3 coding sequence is TGTGCCAGTAGTATAGATTATGGGGGGACTGAAGCTTTCTTT. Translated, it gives CASSIDYGGTEAFF.

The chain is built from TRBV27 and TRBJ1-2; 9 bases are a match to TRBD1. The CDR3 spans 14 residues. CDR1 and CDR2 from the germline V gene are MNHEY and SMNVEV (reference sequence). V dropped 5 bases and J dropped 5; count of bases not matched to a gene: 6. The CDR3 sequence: CASSPEQGAYGYTF. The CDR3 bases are TGTGCCAGCAGTCCAGAACAGGGGGCTTATGGCTACACCTTC.

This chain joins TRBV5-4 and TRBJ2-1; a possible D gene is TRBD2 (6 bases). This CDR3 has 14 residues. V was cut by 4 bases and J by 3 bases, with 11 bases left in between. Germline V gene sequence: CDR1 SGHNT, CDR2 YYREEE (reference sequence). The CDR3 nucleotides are TGTGCCAGCAGCACACCGACTAGCTACAATGAGCAGTTCTTC. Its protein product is CASSTPTSYNEQFF.

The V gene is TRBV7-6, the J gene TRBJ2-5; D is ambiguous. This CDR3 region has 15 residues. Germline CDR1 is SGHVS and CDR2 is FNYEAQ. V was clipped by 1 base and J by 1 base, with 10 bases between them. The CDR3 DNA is TGTGCCAGCAGCTTAGTGTTAAACACCCAAGAGACCCAGTACTTC. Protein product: CASSLVLNTQETQYF.

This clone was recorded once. Here the CDR3 DNA reads TGTGCCAGCAGTGAAGCGCGTGGTAGCGGGAGGGGACGCACCGGGGAGCTGTTTTTT. It yields the protein CASSEARGSGRGRTGELFF. The V call is TRBV2, the J call TRBJ2-2; TRBD2 agrees at 11 bases. The CDR3 has 19 residues. Germline V gene data show CDR1 as SNHLY and CDR2 as FYNNEI. V shed 0 bases and J 4 bases; nucleotides not matched to a gene: 10. Together with reference TRBV2 and TRBJ2-2, the CDR3 gives the full variable domain: EPEVTQTPSHQVTQMGQEVILRCVPISNHLYFYWYRQILGQKVEFLVSFYNNEISEKSEIFDDQFSVERPDGSNFTLKIRSTKLEDSAMYFCASSEARGSGRGRTGELFFGEGSRLTVL.

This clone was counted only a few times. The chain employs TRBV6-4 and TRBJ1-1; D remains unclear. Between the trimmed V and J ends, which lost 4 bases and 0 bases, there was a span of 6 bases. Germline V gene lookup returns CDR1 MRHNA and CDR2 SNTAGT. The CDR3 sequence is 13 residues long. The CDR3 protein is CASSAGMNTEAFF. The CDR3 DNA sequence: TGTGCCAGCAGTGCGGGGATGAACACTGAAGCTTTCTTT.

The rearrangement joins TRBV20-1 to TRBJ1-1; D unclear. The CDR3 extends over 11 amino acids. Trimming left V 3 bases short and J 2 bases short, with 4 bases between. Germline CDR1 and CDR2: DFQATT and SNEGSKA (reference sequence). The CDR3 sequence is CSASLNTEAFF. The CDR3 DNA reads TGCAGTGCTAGCTTAAACACTGAAGCTTTCTTT.